This T cell receptor (beta chain) emerged from a study of PD-L1 blockade in urothelial cancer. Points from the study as a whole: Survival was better when pretreatment blood TCR clonality fell below the median.

It was locally advanced or metastatic urothelial carcinoma that patients had. The table came from immunoSEQ multiplex PCR; TCRdb's copy has only in-frame clones and leaves some out. This sample has some 71,000 clones, with 85% to 90% found just once. With 6 bases clipped from V and 0 bases from J, the junction kept 16 bases outside the gene matches. CDR1 is KGHSH, CDR2 LQKENI, per germline. The CDR3 is 18 amino acids. To note about this clone: What it recognizes is unknown.

The sample was PBMCs, taken around atezolizumab (anti-PD-L1) treatment. The clonotype comes from a man between 60 and 75 years old with urothelial cancer. The chain uses TRBV18 and TRBJ2-5; TRBD2 agrees at 7 bases. DNA for the CDR3: TGTGCCAGCTCTCTGAAGCGGCTAGCGGCAAGGTACCAAGAGACCCAGTACTTC. Translated: CASSLKRLAARYQETQYF.